This record concerns one T cell receptor beta chain sequence. The CDR3 has 13 amino acids. Germline CDR1 reads DFQATT; CDR2 reads SNEGSKA (reference sequence). These data belong to a study of T cells in Graves' hyperthyroidism and ophthalmopathy. What was amplified from RNA transcripts were TCR beta CDR3 regions. RT-PCR in the first round (using the HTBI primer set) targeted the TCR CDR3. TCRdb passed the multiplex PCR reads through MiXCR, listing each CDR3 protein once. Of around 700,000 distinct CDR3 sequences in the sample, 18% were seen once. This rearrangement joins TRBV20-1 to TRBJ2-7; TRBD2 matches 7 bases. The TCR sequence derives from a woman in her 50s with Graves' hyperthyroidism that later progressed to Graves' ophthalmopathy. Material: blood. CDR3 region: CTGREVGPYEQYF. In DNA form, the CDR3 reads TGCACGGGGAGGGAGGTGGGACCCTACGAGCAGTACTTC.